This T cell receptor beta chain was identified in a study of response to subunit inactivated influenza vaccine (dated by TCRdb to the late 2010s). The study in broad terms: Deep quantitative profiling of the T cell receptor repertoire was used in the study to follow responses to a trivalent subunit inactivated influenza vaccine. Broad study findings and their caveats: According to the authors, only a limited number of new T cells may be recruited by each seasonal influenza vaccination.

To note about this clonotype: What antigen it recognizes has not been identified. The record has no base qualities; no much larger clone is one base away.

Libraries came from RT-PCR. The instrument given in TCRdb is Illumina HiSeq 2500. TCRdb passed the public sequencing reads through fastp at Q25 and MiXCR, retaining productive beta sequences. Each entry is one CDR3 protein sequence, shown with its most common DNA and genes. The sample table records about 540,000 distinct CDR3 sequences; 20% to 25% of these occur just once. Together, the top ten hold 2.5% to 3.5% of the sample. CDR1 and CDR2 were assigned from the germline V gene as SGHTA and FQGNSA. The cysteine opens and the phenylalanine closes a CDR3 of 14 amino acids. Only CDR3 DNA remains: 42 bases, in frame from the first base. V and J lose 1 base and 10 bases, and a span of 11 bases separates them. The same sample was also studied in work on T cells expressing NK-cell markers. The second source states: 5'RACE template switching, by which a universal primer site and unique molecular identifiers were added, was used to make TCR beta cDNA libraries. In sorted CD3+CD56+NKG2C+, CD3+CD56+NKG2C- and CD3+CD56-NKG2C+ T-cell subsets from 7 or 8 donors, TCR beta-chain repertoires were profiled. Of the eight sequenced donors, seven were found to be HCMV-seropositive and one was found to be HCMV-seronegative. To restrict sorting to alphabetaTCR-expressing T cells, an anti-gammadeltaTCR antibody was added in several experiments. For roughly six donors, the dominant CD3+CD56+NKG2C+ clonotypes were among the top 10 CD8+ clonotypes and accounted for roughly 1.0-8% of CD8+ T cells. Those dominant clonotypes were again the most abundant among CD3+CD56-NKG2C+ cells in four donors, at about 25-65%. It remained unclear whether the expanded NKG2C-expressing T cell clones were specific for HCMV antigens. Randomly selected healthy volunteers, three men and five women, were used as the eight sequenced donors. A commercial ELISA kit detecting HCMV-specific IgG in serum was used to determine HCMV serostatus. Ficoll density gradient centrifugation was used to isolate peripheral blood mononuclear cells from blood. Using Miltenyi isolation kits, CD4+ and CD8+ T cells were isolated from PBMC through magnetic immunoseparation. cDNA synthesis was primed from the TCR beta constant segment, followed by two successive PCR amplification steps. The libraries were sequenced on Illumina HiSeq 2000/2500, MiSeq or NextSeq, producing 2 x 150 bp reads. MIGEC was used to demultiplex reads and group reads by UMI, and MiTCR was used to assemble and quantify clonotypes. To remove erroneous sequences, TCR cDNA sequences were retained only when supported by two or more reads. The tcR package was used for downstream repertoire analysis, with clonotypes matched between fractions based on CDR3 nucleotide sequence plus V segment. VDJmatch was used to annotate antigen specificity against VDJdb, with one amino acid substitution in CDR3 allowed.

The sequence is built from TRBV7-2 and TRBJ1-6; no confident D gene assignment can be made. The TCR sequence derives from a man over 45 who received an inactivated influenza vaccine. Donor details come from another sample of the same person, matched by shared clones. Specimen: CD4+ T cells sorted from PBMCs, collected 11 to 12 days after vaccination. The CDR3 in this case is CASSLGQRHSPLHF. The sequence in DNA is TGTGCCAGCAGCTTAGGACAAAGACACTCACCCCTCCACTTT. Supplemented by the reference TRBV7-2 and TRBJ1-6 proteins around the CDR3, the complete variable domain is GAGVSQSPSNKVTEKGKDVELRCDPISGHTALYWYRQSLGQGLEFLIYFQGNSAPDKSGLPSDRFSAERTGGSVSTLTIQRTQQEDSAVYLCASSLGQRHSPLHFGNGTRLTVT.